Shown below are 12 T cell receptor beta chains from a single sample sequenced in a study of T cells in Graves' hyperthyroidism and ophthalmopathy. Amplification of TCR beta CDR3 regions used RNA as the template. Initially, a first-round RT-PCR of the TCR CDR3 employed the HTBI primer set. In TCRdb, the multiplex PCR reads were re-called with MiXCR into one record per CDR3 protein. The sample yields about 280,000 distinct CDR3 sequences, 25% seen once. The sequencing sample was made of blood. These receptors originate from a man in his forties with Graves' hyperthyroidism that later progressed to Graves' ophthalmopathy.

This clonotype was found many times. The rearrangement uses TRBV20-1 and TRBJ2-4; 10 positions match TRBD2. Germline lookup yields CDR1 DFQATT and CDR2 SNEGSKA (reference sequence). The V gene end was trimmed by 5 bases and the J gene end by 9 bases; junction bases not matched to a gene: 7. This CDR3 is built from 13 residues. CDR3 region: CSAGTSDVPIQYF. The DNA of the CDR3 is TGCAGTGCTGGGACTAGCGACGTTCCCATTCAGTACTTC.

The chain joins TRBV28 to TRBJ2-5; D is possibly TRBD1 (5 bases). Germline CDR1 reads MDHEN; CDR2 reads SYDVKM. Trimming took 5 bases from V and 1 from J, leaving 11 bases between them. The CDR3 extends over 14 amino acids. The CDR3 loop is CASSLQDPQETQYF. CDR3 coding DNA: TGTGCCAGCAGTCTACAGGACCCCCAAGAGACCCAGTACTTC.

This CDR3 is CASSGGPRWDEQYF. The CDR3 DNA follows: TGTGCCAGCAGTGGGGGACCCCGATGGGACGAGCAGTACTTC. V gene TRBV6-1 combines with J gene TRBJ2-7, with D perhaps given as TRBD1 or TRBD2 (5 bases each). Trimming shortened V by 4 bases and J by 5 bases, and 15 bases separated the two germline ends. The CDR3 has 14 amino acids. CDR1 and CDR2 (germline): MNHNS, SASEGT.

The sample holds many counts of this clonotype. The chain combines TRBV2 with TRBJ1-1; 8 bases map to TRBD1. Germline V gives CDR1 SNHLY, CDR2 FYNNEI. The CDR3 sequence is 14 residues long. The ends lost 4 bases at V and 7 bases at J; junction bases unmatched: 8. DNA for the CDR3: TGTGCCAGCAGTGTGTTCAGGGGGCAAAATGAAGCTTTCTTT. Translated, it gives CASSVFRGQNEAFF.

In this sample, this clonotype turned up many times. V usage is TRBV12-3 or TRBV12-4 and J usage is TRBJ1-1; 8 nucleotides agree with TRBD1. Unmatched junction bases numbered 3, after V lost 6 bases and J lost 3 bases. CDR3 size: 13 residues. CDR3 nucleotides: TGTGCCAGCAGCCCCAGGGGGCACACTGAAGCTTTCTTT. It yields the protein CASSPRGHTEAFF.

This clonotype was detected many times. The gene calls are TRBV2 and TRBJ2-5, with a tentative D call TRBD1 (5 bases). The CDR3 totals 13 residues. From germline, CDR1 is SNHLY and CDR2 FYNNEI. Trimming removed 8 bases at V and 5 bases at J, with 15 bases between. In nucleotides, the CDR3 is TGTGCCAGCGCCGGCCAGGGTATCGAGACCCAGTACTTC. Translation: CASAGQGIETQYF. The full variable domain, completed using reference TRBV2 and TRBJ2-5, is EPEVTQTPSHQVTQMGQEVILRCVPISNHLYFYWYRQILGQKVEFLVSFYNNEISEKSEIFDDQFSVERPDGSNFTLKIRSTKLEDSAMYFCASAGQGIETQYFGPGTRLLVL.

This clonotype has ten or more counts. This chain connects TRBV12-3 or TRBV12-4 to TRBJ2-5; D remains ambiguous. CDR3 length: 15 residues. Trimming shortened V by 0 bases and J by 4 bases, and 12 bases separated the two germline ends. The CDR3 spells CASSLAIRVSETQYF. In nucleotides, the CDR3 is TGTGCCAGCAGTTTAGCAATTAGGGTTTCAGAGACCCAGTACTTC.

This clonotype was seen repeatedly, ten times or more. The chain has TRBV20-1 and TRBJ2-2, with 7 bases matching TRBD2. V lost 4 bases and J lost 1; bases outside the gene matches: 3. The CDR3 runs to 14 residues. CDR1 DFQATT and CDR2 SNEGSKA come from the germline V gene (reference sequence). CDR3: CSAKSSGNTGELFF. CDR3 nucleotide sequence: TGCAGTGCTAAGTCTAGCGGGAACACCGGGGAGCTGTTTTTT.

The CDR3 coding sequence is TGTGCCAGCAGTTACTCGGGGTTAAACAGGGGGACGAACACTGAAGCTTTCTTT. This gives the protein CASSYSGLNRGTNTEAFF. The gene calls are TRBV6-2 or TRBV6-3 and TRBJ1-1; 8 positions match TRBD1. In germline, CDR1 is MNHEY, CDR2 SVGEGT. V was pared by 0 bases and J by 1 base, with 10 bases of the junction left unmatched. There are 18 residues in the CDR3.

This clonotype was found many times. The rearrangement links TRBV12-3 or TRBV12-4 to TRBJ1-2; possible D gene TRBD1, 6 bases. This CDR3 comprises 17 residues. Trimming stripped 7 bases from V and 4 bases from J, with 25 bases between. The CDR3 is CASTLLNTGILRYGYTF. For the CDR3, the DNA is TGTGCCAGCACCCTACTCAATACAGGGATCCTTCGCTATGGCTACACCTTC.

CDR3 coding DNA: TGTGCCAGCAGTCCGGGACAGGGCCTGGGCGAGCAGTACTTC. Translation gives CASSPGQGLGEQYF. The V gene is TRBV7-3, the J gene TRBJ2-7; 9 nucleotides line up with TRBD1. The CDR3 has 14 residues. V lost 6 bases and J lost 6; bases outside the gene matches: 9. Looked up from germline, CDR1 is SGHTA and CDR2 is FQGTGA.

Many counts were recorded for this clonotype. This chain joins TRBV10-3 and TRBJ1-2; TRBD1 aligns across 9 bases. The CDR3 covers 13 residues. J lost 4 bases, V lost 8 bases, and 5 bases had no gene match. In germline, CDR1 is ENHRY, CDR2 SYGVKD. This CDR3 reads CAISGTGTYGYTF. CDR3 DNA sequence: TGTGCCATCTCCGGGACAGGGACCTATGGCTACACCTTC.